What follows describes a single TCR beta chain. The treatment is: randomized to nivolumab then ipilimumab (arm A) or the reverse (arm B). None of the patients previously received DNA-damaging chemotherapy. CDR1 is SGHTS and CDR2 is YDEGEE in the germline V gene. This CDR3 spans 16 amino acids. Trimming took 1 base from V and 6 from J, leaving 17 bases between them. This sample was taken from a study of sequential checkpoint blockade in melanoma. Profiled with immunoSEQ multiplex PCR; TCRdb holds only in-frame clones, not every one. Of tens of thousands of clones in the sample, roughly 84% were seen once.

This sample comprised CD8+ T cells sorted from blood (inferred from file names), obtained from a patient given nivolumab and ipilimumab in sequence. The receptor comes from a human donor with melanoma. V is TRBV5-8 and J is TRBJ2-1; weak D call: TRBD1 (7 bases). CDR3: CASSLIPGGLGNEQFF. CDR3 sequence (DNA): TGTGCCAGCAGCTTGATCCCAGGGGGACTGGGCAATGAGCAGTTCTTC.